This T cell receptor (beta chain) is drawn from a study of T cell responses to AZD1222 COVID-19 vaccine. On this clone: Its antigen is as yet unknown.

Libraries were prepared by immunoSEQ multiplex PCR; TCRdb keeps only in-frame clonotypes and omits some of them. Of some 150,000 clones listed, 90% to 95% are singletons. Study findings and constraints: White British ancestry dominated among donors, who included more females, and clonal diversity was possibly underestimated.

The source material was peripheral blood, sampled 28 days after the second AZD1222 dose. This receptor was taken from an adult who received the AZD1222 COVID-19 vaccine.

The CDR3 bases are TGTGCCAGCATGGGGGACACTAATGAAAAACTGTTTTTT. Encoded protein: CASMGDTNEKLFF. The V gene is TRBV12-3 or TRBV12-4, the J gene TRBJ1-4; D is possibly TRBD1 (5 bases). CDR3 length: 13 amino acids. The V gene lost 7 bases and the J gene lost 2 bases, with 8 bases spanning the gap.